This TCR beta chain came from a study of T-cell memory formation after mild COVID-19. There are 14 residues in the CDR3. V lost 3 bases and J 4 bases, leaving 11 bases between the germline ends. TCRdb recomputed calls from the 5' RACE reads with MiXCR, one row per CDR3 protein. Of a few hundred thousand distinct CDR3 sequences detected, around 28% appear once; the ten largest clones hold roughly 14%. With regard to this clonotype: Its antigen is undetermined.

Study findings and constraints: A balance of CD4 and CD8 characterized clones contracting day 15 to 85, whereas later expanders leaned CD4+.

The clonotype comes from an adult woman who had mild COVID-19 (a few samples of this study predate the infection). Cell type and time point are not known. The chain uses TRBV12-3 or TRBV12-4 and TRBJ2-3; D not resolved. Specimen: PBMCs or a T cell subset sorted from them (not recorded which). The CDR3 sequence: CASSFASPSDTQYF. The CDR3 DNA sequence: TGTGCCAGCAGTTTCGCTTCTCCTTCAGATACGCAGTATTTT.